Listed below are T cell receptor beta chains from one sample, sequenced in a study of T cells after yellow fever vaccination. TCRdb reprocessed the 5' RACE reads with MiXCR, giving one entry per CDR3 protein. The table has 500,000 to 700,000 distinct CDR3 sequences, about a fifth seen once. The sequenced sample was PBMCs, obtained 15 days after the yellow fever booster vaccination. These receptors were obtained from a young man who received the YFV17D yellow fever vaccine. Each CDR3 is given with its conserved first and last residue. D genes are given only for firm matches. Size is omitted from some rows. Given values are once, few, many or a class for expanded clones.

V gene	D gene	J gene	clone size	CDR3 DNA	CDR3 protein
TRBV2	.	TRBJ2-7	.	TGTGCCAGCGGGGAGGCAGACTACGAGCAGTACTTC	CASGEADYEQYF
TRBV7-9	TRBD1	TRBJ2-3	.	TGTGCCAGCAGCTCACGGTTCCAGGGGGCTACAGATACGCAGTATTTT	CASSSRFQGATDTQYF
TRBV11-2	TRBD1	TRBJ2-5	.	TGTGCCAGCAGCTTAACCGGGACAGGGCTTGAGACCCAGTACTTC	CASSLTGTGLETQYF
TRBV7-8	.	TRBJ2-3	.	TGTGCCAGCAGAGGCGACAGTACCCATACGCAGTATTTT	CASRGDSTHTQYF
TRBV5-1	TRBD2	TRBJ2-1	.	TGCGCCAGCAGCTTGGGGGTGCTAGCGGGAGTGAATGAGCAGTTCTTC	CASSLGVLAGVNEQFF
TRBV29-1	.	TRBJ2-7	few	TGCAGCGTTGAAGTGGGGTACGAGCAGTACTTC	CSVEVGYEQYF
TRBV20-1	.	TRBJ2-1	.	TGCAGTGCTAGAGATAGTTCGGGCGGAGGCTCCTACAATGAGCAGTTCTTC	CSARDSSGGGSYNEQFF
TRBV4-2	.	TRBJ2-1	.	TGTGCCAGCAGTCCCAAGATTTCGGGTACCTACAATGAGCAGTTCTTC	CASSPKISGTYNEQFF
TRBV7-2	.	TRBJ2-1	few	TGTGCCAGCAGCCGGTTGCCCTCCTACAATGAGCAGTTCTTC	CASSRLPSYNEQFF
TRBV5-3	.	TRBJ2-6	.	TGTGCCAGCAGCCGTGGACAGCTCTCTGGGGCCAACGTCCTGACTTTC	CASSRGQLSGANVLTF
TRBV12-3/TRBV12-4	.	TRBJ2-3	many	TGTGCCAGCGGCCAGAGCACAGATACGCAGTATTTT	CASGQSTDTQYF
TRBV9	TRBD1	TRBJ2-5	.	TGTGCCAGCAGCGTAGCCATCGGGACAGTCCAAGAGACCCAGTACTTC	CASSVAIGTVQETQYF
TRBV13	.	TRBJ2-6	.	TGTGCCAGCAGCATCCTGCGGAACTCTGGGGCCAACGTCCTGACTTTC	CASSILRNSGANVLTF
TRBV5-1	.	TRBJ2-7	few	TGCGCCAGCAGCTTGTTTAGGGGTACCTACGAGCAGTACTTC	CASSLFRGTYEQYF
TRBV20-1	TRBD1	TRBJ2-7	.	TGCAGTGCATCGGGACAGCAGACCTACGAGCAGTACTTC	CSASGQQTYEQYF
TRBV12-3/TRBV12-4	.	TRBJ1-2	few	TGTGCCAGCAGTAGGACCGCTAACTATGGCTACACCTTC	CASSRTANYGYTF
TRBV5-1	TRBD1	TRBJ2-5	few	TGCGCCAGCAGTCAAGGGGGCCGAGGAGAGACCCAGTACTTC	CASSQGGRGETQYF
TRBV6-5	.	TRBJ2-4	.	TGTGCCAGCAGAAGGACAGGGAGGGTGGGAGGCATTCAGTACTTC	CASRRTGRVGGIQYF
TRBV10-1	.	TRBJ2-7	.	TGCGCCAGCAGTGAGGGAGGGGTGGCCTACGAGCAGTACTTC	CASSEGGVAYEQYF
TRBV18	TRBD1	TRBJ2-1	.	TGTGCCAGCTCACTTCTGTCCCGGGACAGCTATTACAATGAGCAGTTCTTC	CASSLLSRDSYYNEQFF
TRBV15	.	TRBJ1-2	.	TGTGCCACCAGCAGAGATCTACGCGCGGGGGCAAATGGCTACACCTTC	CATSRDLRAGANGYTF
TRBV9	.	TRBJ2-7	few	TGTGCCAGCAGCGTAGATCCGGAGTCCTACGAGCAGTACTTC	CASSVDPESYEQYF
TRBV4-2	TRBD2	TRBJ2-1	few	TGTGCCAGCAGCCAAGAGGGGACTAGCGATGGTGAGCAGTTCTTC	CASSQEGTSDGEQFF
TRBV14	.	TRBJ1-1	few	TGTGCCAGCAGCCCCATCGGTGCGACTGAAGCTTTCTTT	CASSPIGATEAFF
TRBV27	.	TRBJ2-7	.	TGTGCCAGCAGTTTATCGCAGGGCTACGAGCAGTACTTC	CASSLSQGYEQYF
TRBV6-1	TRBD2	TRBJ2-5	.	TGTGCCAGCAGCGACAGACGGGGGGGAGAGACCCAGTACTTC	CASSDRRGGETQYF
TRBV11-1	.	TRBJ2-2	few	TGTGCCAGCAGCTTAGTAGGGACTTCGAACACCGGGGAGCTGTTTTTT	CASSLVGTSNTGELFF
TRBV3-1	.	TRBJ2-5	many	TGTGCCAGCAGCCTCCGTGGTCCAGTACAACAAGAGACCCAGTACTTC	CASSLRGPVQQETQYF
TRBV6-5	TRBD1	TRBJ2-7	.	TGTGCCAGCAGTTACTTCCAGGGGGAATCCTACGAGCAGTACTTC	CASSYFQGESYEQYF
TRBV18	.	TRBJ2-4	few	TGTGCCAGCTCTCCGTGGGGAAACATTCAGTACTTC	CASSPWGNIQYF
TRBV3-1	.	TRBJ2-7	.	TGTGCCAGCAGCCCAGACATCTGGGGAAGGACGTCCTACGAGCAGTACTTC	CASSPDIWGRTSYEQYF
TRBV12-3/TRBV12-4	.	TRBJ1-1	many	TGCGCCAGCAGCTTCGGGGGGAACACTGAAGCTTTCTTT	CASSFGGNTEAFF
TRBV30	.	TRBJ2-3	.	TGTGCCTGGAGTGTAATGGCAGGACGAGATACGCAGTATTTT	CAWSVMAGRDTQYF
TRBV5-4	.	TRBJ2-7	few	TGTGCCAGCAGCTTTGGGGGTTCGGACGAGCAGTACTTC	CASSFGGSDEQYF
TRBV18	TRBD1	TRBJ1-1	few	TGTGCCAGCTCACTTAGGACAGGCCCCACTGAAGCTTTCTTT	CASSLRTGPTEAFF
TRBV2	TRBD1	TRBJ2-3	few	TGTGCCAGCAGTGATCTGGACAGGGTTAGCACAGATACGCAGTATTTT	CASSDLDRVSTDTQYF
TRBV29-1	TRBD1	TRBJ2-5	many	TGCAGCGTTTGGACAGGGGTCGAGACCCAGTACTTC	CSVWTGVETQYF
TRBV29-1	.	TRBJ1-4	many	TGCAGCGTCTGGGACACAAATGAAAAACTGTTTTTT	CSVWDTNEKLFF
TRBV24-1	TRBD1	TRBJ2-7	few	TGTGCCACCTCCCCCGGGACAGGCTACGAGCAGTACTTC	CATSPGTGYEQYF
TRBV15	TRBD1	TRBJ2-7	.	TGTGCCACCAGCAGAGATCTCTCACAGGGGGGTTACGAGCAGTACTTC	CATSRDLSQGGYEQYF
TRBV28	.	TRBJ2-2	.	TGTGCCAGCAGTTTGCAGCTCCCGAACACCGGGGAGCTGTTTTTT	CASSLQLPNTGELFF